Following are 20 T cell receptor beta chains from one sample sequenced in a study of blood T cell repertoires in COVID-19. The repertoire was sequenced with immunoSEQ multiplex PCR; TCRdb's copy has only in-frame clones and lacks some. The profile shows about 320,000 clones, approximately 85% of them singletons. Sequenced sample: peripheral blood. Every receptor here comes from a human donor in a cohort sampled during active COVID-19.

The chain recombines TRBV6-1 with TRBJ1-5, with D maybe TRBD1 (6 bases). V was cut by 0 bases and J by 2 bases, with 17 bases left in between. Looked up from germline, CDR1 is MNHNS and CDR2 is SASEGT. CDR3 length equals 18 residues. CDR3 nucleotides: TGTGCCAGCAGTGAAGCGCGACGGGAGGCAGGGGGCAATCAGCCCCAGCATTTT. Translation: CASSEARREAGGNQPQHF.

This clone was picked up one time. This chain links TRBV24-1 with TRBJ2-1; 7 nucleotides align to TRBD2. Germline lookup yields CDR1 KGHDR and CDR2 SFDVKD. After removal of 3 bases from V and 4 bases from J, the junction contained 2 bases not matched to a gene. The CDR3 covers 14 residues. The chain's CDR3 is CATSDSGEYNEQFF. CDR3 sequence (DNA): TGTGCCACCAGTGATAGCGGGGAGTACAATGAGCAGTTCTTC.

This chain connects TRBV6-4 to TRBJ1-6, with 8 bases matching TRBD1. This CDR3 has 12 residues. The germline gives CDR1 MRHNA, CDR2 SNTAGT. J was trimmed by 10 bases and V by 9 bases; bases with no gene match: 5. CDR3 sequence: CASQGAGSPLHF. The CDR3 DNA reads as TGTGCCAGTCAGGGGGCTGGATCACCCCTCCACTTT.

CDR3 residues: CASSRDTYEQYF. The DNA of the CDR3 is TGCGCCAGCAGCCGAGACACCTACGAGCAGTACTTC. V gene TRBV5-1 combines with J gene TRBJ2-7; D remains unclear. Germline V lookup: CDR1 SGHRS, CDR2 YFSETQ. Trimming left V 4 bases short and J 2 bases short, with 7 bases between. The CDR3 has 12 amino acids.

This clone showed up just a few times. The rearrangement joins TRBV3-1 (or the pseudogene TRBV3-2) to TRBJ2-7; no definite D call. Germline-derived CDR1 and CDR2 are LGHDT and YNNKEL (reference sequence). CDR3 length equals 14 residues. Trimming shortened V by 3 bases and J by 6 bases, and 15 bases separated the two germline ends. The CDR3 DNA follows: TGTGCCAGCAGCCATCCCCTGGCCGGGTCCGAGCAGTACTTC. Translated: CASSHPLAGSEQYF.

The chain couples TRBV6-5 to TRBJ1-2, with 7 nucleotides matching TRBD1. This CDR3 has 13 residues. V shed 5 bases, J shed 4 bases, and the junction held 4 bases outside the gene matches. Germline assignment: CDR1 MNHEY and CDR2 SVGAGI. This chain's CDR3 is CASSNRQGYGYTF. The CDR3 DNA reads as TGTGCCAGCAGTAACCGACAGGGCTATGGCTACACCTTC.

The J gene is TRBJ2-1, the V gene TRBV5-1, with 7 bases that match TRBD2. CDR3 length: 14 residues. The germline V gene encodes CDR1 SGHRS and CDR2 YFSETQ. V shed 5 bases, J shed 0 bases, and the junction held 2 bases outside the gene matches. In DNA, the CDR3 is TGCGCCAGCAGGGGGGGGAGCTCCTACAATGAGCAGTTCTTC. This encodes CASRGGSSYNEQFF. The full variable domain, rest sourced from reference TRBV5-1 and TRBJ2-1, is KAGVTQTPRYLIKTRGQQVTLSCSPISGHRSVSWYQQTPGQGLQFLFEYFSETQRNKGNFPGRFSGRQFSNSRSEMNVSTLELGDSALYLCASRGGSSYNEQFFGPGTRLTVL.

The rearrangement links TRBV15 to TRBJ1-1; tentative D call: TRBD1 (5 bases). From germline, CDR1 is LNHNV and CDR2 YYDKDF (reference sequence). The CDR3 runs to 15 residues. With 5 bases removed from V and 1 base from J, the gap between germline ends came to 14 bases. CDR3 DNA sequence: TGTGCCACCAGCGGCGGGGGACTAAGGAACACTGAAGCTTTCTTT. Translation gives CATSGGGLRNTEAFF.

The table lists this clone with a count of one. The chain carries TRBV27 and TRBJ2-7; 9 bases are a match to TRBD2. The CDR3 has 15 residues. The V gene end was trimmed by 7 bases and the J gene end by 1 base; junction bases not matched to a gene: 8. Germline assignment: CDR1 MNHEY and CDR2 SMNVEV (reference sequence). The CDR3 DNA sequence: TGTGCCAGCATCTTGCGGGGGGGCTTATCCTACGAGCAGTACTTC. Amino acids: CASILRGGLSYEQYF.

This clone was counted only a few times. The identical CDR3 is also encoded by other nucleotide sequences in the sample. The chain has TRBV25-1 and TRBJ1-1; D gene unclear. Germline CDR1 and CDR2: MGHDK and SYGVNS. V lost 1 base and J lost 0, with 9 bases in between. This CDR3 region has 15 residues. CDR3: CASSESRVMNTEAFF. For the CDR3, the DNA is TGTGCCAGCAGTGAATCACGGGTAATGAACACTGAAGCTTTCTTT.

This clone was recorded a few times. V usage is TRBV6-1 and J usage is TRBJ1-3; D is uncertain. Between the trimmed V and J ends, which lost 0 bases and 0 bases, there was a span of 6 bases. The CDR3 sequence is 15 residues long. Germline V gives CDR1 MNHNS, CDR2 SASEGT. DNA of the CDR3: TGTGCCAGCAGTGAAGCCCTTCTCTCTGGAAACACCATATATTTT. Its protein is CASSEALLSGNTIYF.

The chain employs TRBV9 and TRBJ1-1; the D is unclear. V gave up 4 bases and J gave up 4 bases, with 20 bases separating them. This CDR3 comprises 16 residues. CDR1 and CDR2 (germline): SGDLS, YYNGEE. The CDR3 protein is CASSPTLTYAGTEAFF. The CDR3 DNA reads TGTGCCAGCAGCCCTACCTTAACCTATGCTGGCACTGAAGCTTTCTTT.

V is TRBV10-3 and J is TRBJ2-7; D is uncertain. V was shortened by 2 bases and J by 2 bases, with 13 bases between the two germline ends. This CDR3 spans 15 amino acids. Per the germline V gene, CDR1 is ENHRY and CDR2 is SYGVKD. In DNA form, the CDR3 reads TGTGCCATCAGTGAGACCGCCCAACCGGCCTACGAGCAGTACTTC. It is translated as CAISETAQPAYEQYF.

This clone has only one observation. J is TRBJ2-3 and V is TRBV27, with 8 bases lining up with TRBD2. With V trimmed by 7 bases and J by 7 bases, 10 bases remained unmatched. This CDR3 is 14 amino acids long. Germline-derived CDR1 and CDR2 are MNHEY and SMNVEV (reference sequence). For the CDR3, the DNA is TGTGCCAGCATCCCGGGGGGGGCGGGGAATACGCAGTATTTT. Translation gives CASIPGGAGNTQYF.

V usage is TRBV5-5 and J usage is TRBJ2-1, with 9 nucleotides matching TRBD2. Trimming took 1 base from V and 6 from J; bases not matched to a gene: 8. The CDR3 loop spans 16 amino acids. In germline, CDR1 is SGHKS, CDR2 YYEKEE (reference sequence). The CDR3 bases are TGTGCCAGCAGCTTGTATCTAGCGGGAATAACCAATGAGCAGTTCTTC. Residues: CASSLYLAGITNEQFF.

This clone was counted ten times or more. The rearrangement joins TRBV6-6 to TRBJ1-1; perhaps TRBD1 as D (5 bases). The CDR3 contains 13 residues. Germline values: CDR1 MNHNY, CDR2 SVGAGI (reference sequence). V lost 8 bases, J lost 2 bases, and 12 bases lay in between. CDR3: CASSQGSNTEAFF. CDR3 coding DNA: TGTGCCAGCTCTCAGGGATCCAACACTGAAGCTTTCTTT.

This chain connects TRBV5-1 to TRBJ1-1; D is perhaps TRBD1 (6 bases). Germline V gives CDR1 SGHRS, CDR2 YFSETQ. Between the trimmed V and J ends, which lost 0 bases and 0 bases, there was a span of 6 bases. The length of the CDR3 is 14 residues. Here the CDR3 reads CASSLGDMNTEAFF. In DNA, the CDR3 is TGCGCCAGCAGCTTGGGGGACATGAACACTGAAGCTTTCTTT.

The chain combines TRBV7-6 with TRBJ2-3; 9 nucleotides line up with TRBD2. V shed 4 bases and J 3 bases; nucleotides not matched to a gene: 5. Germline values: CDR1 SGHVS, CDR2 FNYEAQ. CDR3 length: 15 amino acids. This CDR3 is CASSYGSGGTDTQYF. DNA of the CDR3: TGTGCCAGCAGCTACGGAAGCGGGGGGACAGATACGCAGTATTTT.

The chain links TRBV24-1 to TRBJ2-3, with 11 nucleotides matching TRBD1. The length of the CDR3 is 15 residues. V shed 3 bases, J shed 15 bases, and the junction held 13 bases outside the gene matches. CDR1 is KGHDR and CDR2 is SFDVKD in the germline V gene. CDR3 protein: CATSDRTGGAAFQYF. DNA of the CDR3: TGTGCCACCAGTGATCGGACAGGGGGCGCGGCATTCCAATATTTT.

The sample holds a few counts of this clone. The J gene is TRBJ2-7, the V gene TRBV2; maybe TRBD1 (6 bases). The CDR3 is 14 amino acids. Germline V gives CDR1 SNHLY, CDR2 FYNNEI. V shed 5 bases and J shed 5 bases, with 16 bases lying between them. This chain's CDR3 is CASSQQGTRDEQYF. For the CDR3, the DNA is TGTGCCAGCAGTCAACAGGGTACTAGGGACGAGCAGTACTTC. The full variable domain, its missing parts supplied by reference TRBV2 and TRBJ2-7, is EPEVTQTPSHQVTQMGQEVILRCVPISNHLYFYWYRQILGQKVEFLVSFYNNEISEKSEIFDDQFSVERPDGSNFTLKIRSTKLEDSAMYFCASSQQGTRDEQYFGPGTRLTVT.